One and the same sample provided the 16 T cell receptor beta chains below, sequenced in a study of blood T cell repertoires in COVID-19. Using immunoSEQ multiplex PCR, the repertoire was profiled, and TCRdb retains in-frame clones only, with some absent. The sample shows some 400,000 clones, about 80% of them seen only once. The sequenced material came from peripheral blood. These receptors were collected from a human donor with acute or convalescent COVID-19. The donor label of this sample is uncertain.

J is TRBJ1-2 and V is TRBV27; 9 positions match TRBD1. CDR3 length equals 14 residues. In germline, CDR1 is MNHEY, CDR2 SMNVEV (reference sequence). The V segment lost 5 bases and the J segment 9 bases; nucleotides outside the gene matches: 10. CDR3 bases: TGTGCCAGCAGTACCCAACAGGGGGCGAGGAGCTACACCTTC. This gives the protein CASSTQQGARSYTF.

This CDR3 reads CASSLDSKQYF. The DNA for the CDR3 is TGTGCCAGCAGTTTAGACAGTAAGCAGTATTTT. This chain joins TRBV6-6 and TRBJ2-3, with a tentative D call TRBD1 (5 bases). CDR1 MNHNY and CDR2 SVGAGI come from the germline V gene (reference sequence). This CDR3 comprises 11 residues. V was shortened by 4 bases and J by 11 bases, with 10 bases between the two germline ends.

The genes are TRBV10-2 and TRBJ2-3, with 8 bases that match TRBD1. V lost 6 bases and J lost 2; bases outside the gene matches: 4. Per the germline V gene, CDR1 is WSHSY and CDR2 is SAAADI. The CDR3 covers 14 residues. CDR3 in amino acids: CASRETGATDTQYF. CDR3 bases: TGCGCCAGCAGAGAGACAGGGGCCACAGATACGCAGTATTTT.

This clone appeared a few times. V is TRBV19 and J is TRBJ2-7; 7 bases are shared with TRBD2. The CDR3 consists of 15 residues. Germline V gene sequence: CDR1 LNHDA, CDR2 SQIVND (reference sequence). V dropped 5 bases and J dropped 4; count of bases not matched to a gene: 11. The CDR3 reads CASSSRLALLYEQYF. The CDR3 DNA follows: TGTGCCAGTAGTTCCCGACTAGCACTGTTATACGAGCAGTACTTC.

This clone occurred a few times. The chain has TRBV5-1 and TRBJ2-7, with a tentative D call TRBD1 (7 bases). Deletions cut 4 bases from V and 2 bases from J, with 16 bases between. The CDR3 runs to 15 residues. Per the germline V gene, CDR1 is SGHRS and CDR2 is YFSETQ. Here the CDR3 reads CASSTRQGGPYEQYF. CDR3 DNA: TGCGCCAGCAGCACCCGGCAGGGGGGACCCTACGAGCAGTACTTC.

V usage is TRBV30 and J usage is TRBJ1-5, with D maybe TRBD1 (5 bases). Per the germline V gene, CDR1 is GTSNPN and CDR2 is SVGIG (reference sequence). The CDR3 has 15 amino acids. V lost 0 bases and J 7 bases, leaving 16 bases between the germline ends. The DNA of the CDR3 is TGTGCCTGGAGTGTAGGCGGGGACGTCAACCAGCCCCAGCATTTT. Translation gives CAWSVGGDVNQPQHF.

The rearrangement uses TRBV9 and TRBJ1-4; 8 bases align to TRBD1. V gave up 4 bases and J gave up 7 bases; unmatched junction bases: 3. There are 13 residues in the CDR3. CDR1 and CDR2 (germline): SGDLS, YYNGEE. The CDR3 loop is CASSPQGVEKLFF. CDR3 nucleotides: TGTGCCAGCAGCCCACAGGGGGTTGAAAAACTGTTTTTT.

The chain has TRBV11-2 and TRBJ2-3, with TRBD2 matching 8 bases. The CDR3 has 14 residues. The ends lost 0 bases at V and 4 bases at J; junction bases unmatched: 0. The germline gives CDR1 SGHAT, CDR2 FQNNGV. The chain's CDR3 is CASSLELAADTQYF. The CDR3 DNA sequence: TGTGCCAGCAGCTTAGAACTAGCGGCAGATACGCAGTATTTT.

J is TRBJ2-3 and V is TRBV7-2; 10 positions agree with TRBD2. V dropped 0 bases and J dropped 5; count of bases not matched to a gene: 2. The CDR3 contains 15 residues. CDR1 is SGHTA and CDR2 is FQGNSA in the germline V gene. CDR3: CASSLALAGEDTQYF. In DNA, the CDR3 is TGTGCCAGCAGCTTAGCGCTAGCGGGGGAAGATACGCAGTATTTT.

This clone was picked up one time. The CDR3 sequence: CASSQVPGEVAYNEQFF. The CDR3 DNA reads TGCGCCAGCAGCCAAGTCCCCGGGGAAGTGGCCTACAATGAGCAGTTCTTC. The rearrangement joins TRBV4-1 to TRBJ2-1; D possibly corresponds to TRBD2 (5 bases). CDR1 and CDR2 from the germline V gene are MGHRA and YSYEKL. The V and J ends lost 1 base and 2 bases respectively, with 15 bases between them. There are 17 residues in the CDR3.

The J gene is TRBJ1-4, the V gene TRBV7-9; the D is unclear. This CDR3 has 14 amino acids. Trimming took off 8 bases at V and 0 bases at J, with 10 bases between the two ends. Germline V gene sequence: CDR1 SEHNR, CDR2 FQNEAQ (reference sequence). This CDR3 is CASCEATTNEKLFF. CDR3 DNA: TGTGCCAGCTGTGAGGCGACAACTAATGAAAAACTGTTTTTT.

This clone was counted only a few times. The chain employs TRBV2 and TRBJ1-1, with TRBD1 as a possible D gene (5 bases). Deletions cut 9 bases from V and 4 bases from J, with 18 bases between. The germline CDR1 and CDR2 sequences are SNHLY and FYNNEI. There are 14 residues in the CDR3. The CDR3 region is CASARGGGSTEAFF. CDR3 bases: TGTGCCAGTGCAAGGGGAGGTGGGAGCACTGAAGCTTTCTTT.

This chain joins TRBV7-9 and TRBJ1-5; D is unresolved. V dropped 3 bases and J dropped 6 bases, with 6 bases sitting between them. There are 12 residues in the CDR3. Looked up from germline, CDR1 is SEHNR and CDR2 is FQNEAQ (reference sequence). The chain's CDR3 is CASSFESQPQHF. The CDR3 DNA sequence: TGTGCCAGCAGCTTTGAGAGTCAGCCCCAGCATTTT.

This clone appeared a few times. The chain has TRBV6-1 and TRBJ1-5, with D unclear. Trimming removed 4 bases from V and 0 bases from J, with 16 bases in between. The CDR3 has 17 amino acids. CDR1 and CDR2 from the germline V gene are MNHNS and SASEGT. The CDR3 nucleotides are TGTGCCAGCAGTGGAAAGGGAGAGGTATTTAGCAATCAGCCCCAGCATTTT. Its translation is CASSGKGEVFSNQPQHF.

The V and J genes are TRBV30 and TRBJ1-1; D call uncertain. Per the germline V gene, CDR1 is GTSNPN and CDR2 is SVGIG (reference sequence). V lost 3 bases, J lost 7 bases, and 9 bases lay in between. The CDR3 consists of 11 residues. CDR3 sequence: CAWREEIEAFF. The DNA of the CDR3 is TGTGCCTGGAGGGAGGAAATTGAAGCTTTCTTT.

The J gene is TRBJ1-1, the V gene TRBV7-9; TRBD1 agrees at 7 bases. Germline CDR1 and CDR2: SEHNR and FQNEAQ (reference sequence). The CDR3 spans 14 residues. V lost 5 bases to trimming and J lost 8 bases; unmatched junction nucleotides: 11. CDR3 region: CASSPTTDRREAFF. DNA for the CDR3: TGTGCCAGCAGCCCGACCACGGACAGGAGAGAAGCTTTCTTT.